This TCR beta chain appears in the sequencing data of a study of cytomegalovirus exposure and HLA in healthy donors. This CDR3 has 16 residues. Losses at the gene ends were 0 bases for V and 3 bases for J; bases not matched to a gene: 5. Germline V gives CDR1 LGHNT, CDR2 FRNRAP. Repertoires were generated with immunoSEQ multiplex PCR, while TCRdb's copy carries only in-frame clones and drops some. This repertoire shows around 150,000 clones, around 92% found once; its top ten account for 3.5% to 4.5%. A note on this clone: Its cognate antigen is unknown.

Study observations and caveats: Cytomegalovirus-associated TCR beta chains were listed, numbering 150 to 200.

Input material: PBMCs. The rearrangement links TRBV12-5 to TRBJ2-7; 10 positions match TRBD1. The TCR was taken from a man younger than 30 in good health and CMV-seropositive. CDR3 coding DNA: TGTGCTAGTGGTTTGGTAACCGGGACAGGGGACTACGAGCAGTACTTC. Translated, it gives CASGLVTGTGDYEQYF.